Listed below are T cell receptor beta chains from one sample, sequenced in a study of blood T cell repertoires in COVID-19. The assay was immunoSEQ multiplex PCR, and TCRdb's table has in-frame clones only and misses some. The sample contains about 34,000 clones, roughly 80% of which appear only once. The specimen was peripheral blood. All receptors derive from a woman in her 70s with acute or convalescent COVID-19. Both conserved end residues are part of each CDR3. A D gene is named only where the DNA matches it firmly. Clone size is given for some rows only: seen once, a few or many times, or a class if the clone is expanded.

CDR3 DNA: TGTGCCAGAAGCTCTCGGGTAGCGGGGGCCCCGGCCTACAATGAGCAGTTCTTC
CDR3 protein: CARSSRVAGAPAYNEQFF
CDR3 length: 18
V gene: TRBV7-5
D gene: -
clone size: -
J gene: TRBJ2-1

CDR3 DNA: TGTGCCAGCAGCTTAGGACAGGCGGGAAACACCATATATTTT
CDR3 protein: CASSLGQAGNTIYF
CDR3 length: 14
V gene: TRBV5-4
D gene: TRBD1
clone size: -
J gene: TRBJ1-3

CDR3 DNA: TGTGCCAGTAGTATAGCGGGAACCTACAATGAGCAGTTCTTC
CDR3 protein: CASSIAGTYNEQFF
CDR3 length: 14
V gene: TRBV19
D gene: -
clone size: -
J gene: TRBJ2-1

CDR3 DNA: TGTGCCAGCAGTTTCCTCGTCGGCGAGCAGTACTTC
CDR3 protein: CASSFLVGEQYF
CDR3 length: 12
V gene: TRBV28
D gene: -
clone size: -
J gene: TRBJ2-7

CDR3 DNA: TGTGCCAGCAGCCGGGGGGGCCGCTCCTACGAGCAGTACTTC
CDR3 protein: CASSRGGRSYEQYF
CDR3 length: 14
V gene: TRBV5-6
D gene: TRBD2
clone size: -
J gene: TRBJ2-7

CDR3 DNA: TGTGCCAGCAGTTTTGGTCTAGCGGGGTACACAGATACGCAGTATTTT
CDR3 protein: CASSFGLAGYTDTQYF
CDR3 length: 16
V gene: TRBV28
D gene: TRBD2
clone size: -
J gene: TRBJ2-3

CDR3 DNA: TGTGCCAGCAGTACCTCCGGGCGGGGGCGGGATACGCAGTATTTT
CDR3 protein: CASSTSGRGRDTQYF
CDR3 length: 15
V gene: TRBV27
D gene: -
clone size: -
J gene: TRBJ2-3

CDR3 DNA: TGCGCCAGCAGCTTGGGACTGTGGGGGGGCGACTCCTACGAGCAGTACTTC
CDR3 protein: CASSLGLWGGDSYEQYF
CDR3 length: 17
V gene: TRBV5-1
D gene: -
clone size: few
J gene: TRBJ2-7

CDR3 DNA: TGTGCCAGCAGTTACGGGCCGGACAGGGGGTGGGACGAGCAGTACTTC
CDR3 protein: CASSYGPDRGWDEQYF
CDR3 length: 16
V gene: TRBV6-6
D gene: TRBD1
clone size: few
J gene: TRBJ2-7

CDR3 DNA: TGCAGCGTAGGCTCAATAGACAGAGATCAGCCCCAGCATTTT
CDR3 protein: CSVGSIDRDQPQHF
CDR3 length: 14
V gene: TRBV29-1
D gene: -
clone size: -
J gene: TRBJ1-5

CDR3 DNA: TGTGCCAGCAGCTTTGGAGGCACAGATACGCAGTATTTT
CDR3 protein: CASSFGGTDTQYF
CDR3 length: 13
V gene: TRBV11-3
D gene: -
clone size: -
J gene: TRBJ2-3

CDR3 DNA: TGTGCCAGCAGCCCTAGGACTAGCGGGAGCGGACATGAGCAGTTCTTC
CDR3 protein: CASSPRTSGSGHEQFF
CDR3 length: 16
V gene: TRBV14
D gene: TRBD2
clone size: -
J gene: TRBJ2-1

CDR3 DNA: TGTGCCAGCAGCCAAATCCCAGGGGGCCTAGATACGCAGTATTTT
CDR3 protein: CASSQIPGGLDTQYF
CDR3 length: 15
V gene: TRBV3-1/TRBV3-2
D gene: TRBD1
clone size: -
J gene: TRBJ2-3

CDR3 DNA: TGTGCCAGCAGTTTTGCGGGAGGCTTTCCGAAAGAGCAGTACTTC
CDR3 protein: CASSFAGGFPKEQYF
CDR3 length: 15
V gene: TRBV27
D gene: TRBD2
clone size: few
J gene: TRBJ2-7

CDR3 DNA: TGTGCCAGCGTTCTGACAGGCGGTCCGCGGACCCAGTACTTC
CDR3 protein: CASVLTGGPRTQYF
CDR3 length: 14
V gene: TRBV6-5
D gene: -
clone size: -
J gene: TRBJ2-5

CDR3 DNA: TGTGCCAGTAGCGTAGACAGGGTTAGCACAGATACGCAGTATTTT
CDR3 protein: CASSVDRVSTDTQYF
CDR3 length: 15
V gene: TRBV19
D gene: TRBD1
clone size: -
J gene: TRBJ2-3

CDR3 DNA: TGTGCCAGCAGTAATTCAATCCAAGAGACCCAGTACTTC
CDR3 protein: CASSNSIQETQYF
CDR3 length: 13
V gene: TRBV12-3/TRBV12-4
D gene: -
clone size: -
J gene: TRBJ2-5

CDR3 DNA: TGTGCCAGCAGTCGGGGTAGCGGGACTGGTAATGAGCAGTTCTTC
CDR3 protein: CASSRGSGTGNEQFF
CDR3 length: 15
V gene: TRBV11-3
D gene: TRBD2
clone size: -
J gene: TRBJ2-1

CDR3 DNA: TGTGCCAGCACCATTTCGACAGGGCGGCCCTACGAGCAGTACTTC
CDR3 protein: CASTISTGRPYEQYF
CDR3 length: 15
V gene: TRBV7-9
D gene: TRBD1
clone size: -
J gene: TRBJ2-7

CDR3 DNA: TGTGCCAGTAGTATAGGAGGGACAGGGTTATTACGCAATCAGCCCCAGCATTTT
CDR3 protein: CASSIGGTGLLRNQPQHF
CDR3 length: 18
V gene: TRBV19
D gene: TRBD1
clone size: -
J gene: TRBJ1-5

CDR3 DNA: TGTGCCAGCAGCTTTCCAGGGGGTGGGGAGACCCAGTACTTC
CDR3 protein: CASSFPGGGETQYF
CDR3 length: 14
V gene: TRBV11-1
D gene: TRBD1
clone size: -
J gene: TRBJ2-5

CDR3 DNA: TGTGCCAGCAAGCTCGTGGGGACAGGGAGTTATGGCTACACCTTC
CDR3 protein: CASKLVGTGSYGYTF
CDR3 length: 15
V gene: TRBV6-5
D gene: TRBD1
clone size: few
J gene: TRBJ1-2

CDR3 DNA: TGCGCCAGCAGCGCGGACAGGAAGGCTGAAGCTTTCTTT
CDR3 protein: CASSADRKAEAFF
CDR3 length: 13
V gene: TRBV5-1
D gene: TRBD1
clone size: few
J gene: TRBJ1-1

CDR3 DNA: TGTGCCAGCAGCACTGGGGCTCAGCAGTTCTTC
CDR3 protein: CASSTGAQQFF
CDR3 length: 11
V gene: TRBV5-4
D gene: -
clone size: -
J gene: TRBJ2-1

CDR3 DNA: TGTGCCAGCCGTGGCTCCGGGCAAGAGACCCAGTACTTC
CDR3 protein: CASRGSGQETQYF
CDR3 length: 13
V gene: TRBV27
D gene: -
clone size: -
J gene: TRBJ2-5

CDR3 DNA: TGTGCCAGCAGCCTGACAGGGGGCATCCTATCTGGCTATGGCTACACCTTC
CDR3 protein: CASSLTGGILSGYGYTF
CDR3 length: 17
V gene: TRBV7-9
D gene: TRBD1
clone size: few
J gene: TRBJ1-2

CDR3 DNA: TGTGCCACCCGGGCCTCGGGGGGCACTGAAGCTTTCTTT
CDR3 protein: CATRASGGTEAFF
CDR3 length: 13
V gene: TRBV10-3
D gene: -
clone size: -
J gene: TRBJ1-1

CDR3 DNA: TGTGCCAGTAGTATTCGGGAGAACACTGAAGCTTTCTTT
CDR3 protein: CASSIRENTEAFF
CDR3 length: 13
V gene: TRBV19
D gene: -
clone size: once
J gene: TRBJ1-1

CDR3 DNA: TGTGCCATCGGCGTAGCGGGGGGTGTTAGCGGGGAGCTGTTTTTT
CDR3 protein: CAIGVAGGVSGELFF
CDR3 length: 15
V gene: TRBV10-3
D gene: TRBD2
clone size: -
J gene: TRBJ2-2

CDR3 DNA: TGCAGCGTACGGAGACTGAACACTGAAGCTTTCTTT
CDR3 protein: CSVRRLNTEAFF
CDR3 length: 12
V gene: TRBV29-1
D gene: -
clone size: -
J gene: TRBJ1-1

CDR3 DNA: TGTGCCAGCACCTTCGGACTAGGAACCTACAATGAGCAGTTCTTC
CDR3 protein: CASTFGLGTYNEQFF
CDR3 length: 15
V gene: TRBV5-5
D gene: TRBD2
clone size: -
J gene: TRBJ2-1

CDR3 DNA: TGTGCCACCAGCAGCTCAGCGGGAGGGTCCTACAATGAGCAGTTCTTC
CDR3 protein: CATSSSAGGSYNEQFF
CDR3 length: 16
V gene: TRBV15
D gene: TRBD2
clone size: few
J gene: TRBJ2-1

CDR3 DNA: TGTGCCAGCAGCGTGGGACTAGCGGGAGTAGAGACCCAGTACTTC
CDR3 protein: CASSVGLAGVETQYF
CDR3 length: 15
V gene: TRBV9
D gene: TRBD2
clone size: -
J gene: TRBJ2-5

CDR3 DNA: TGTGCCAGTAGTGATCTACTAGCGGGGGGGGGAGATACGCAGTATTTT
CDR3 protein: CASSDLLAGGGDTQYF
CDR3 length: 16
V gene: TRBV19
D gene: TRBD2
clone size: -
J gene: TRBJ2-3

CDR3 DNA: TGTGCCAGCAGTTTATACAGGGGCCACGAGCAGTACTTC
CDR3 protein: CASSLYRGHEQYF
CDR3 length: 13
V gene: TRBV28
D gene: TRBD1
clone size: -
J gene: TRBJ2-7

CDR3 DNA: TGTGCCAGTAGTACGCCGACTAGCGGGGGCAATGAGCAGTTCTTC
CDR3 protein: CASSTPTSGGNEQFF
CDR3 length: 15
V gene: TRBV19
D gene: TRBD2
clone size: -
J gene: TRBJ2-1

CDR3 DNA: TGTGCCAGTGGGACAGGGGGGTACGAGCAGTACTTC
CDR3 protein: CASGTGGYEQYF
CDR3 length: 12
V gene: TRBV19
D gene: TRBD1
clone size: once
J gene: TRBJ2-7

CDR3 DNA: TGCGCCAGCAGCGAATTAGCGGGAGGGCCTGGAGAGACCCAGTACTTC
CDR3 protein: CASSELAGGPGETQYF
CDR3 length: 16
V gene: TRBV10-1
D gene: TRBD2
clone size: -
J gene: TRBJ2-5

CDR3 DNA: TGTGCCAGCAGCTTGGCCAGGGCAAACACCGGGGAGCTGTTTTTT
CDR3 protein: CASSLARANTGELFF
CDR3 length: 15
V gene: TRBV5-5
D gene: -
clone size: -
J gene: TRBJ2-2

CDR3 DNA: TGTGCCAGCACCCACGGCGGAATCGCCAATGAGCAGTTCTTC
CDR3 protein: CASTHGGIANEQFF
CDR3 length: 14
V gene: TRBV11-2
D gene: -
clone size: -
J gene: TRBJ2-1

CDR3 DNA: TGTGCCAGCAGCTTAAGAGGCAGGGGGGAGTCTGGGGCCAACGTCCTGACTTTC
CDR3 protein: CASSLRGRGESGANVLTF
CDR3 length: 18
V gene: TRBV7-9
D gene: -
clone size: -
J gene: TRBJ2-6

CDR3 DNA: TGTGCCAGCAGCTTGGTGCGGGGGGAAACCGGGGAGCTGTTTTTT
CDR3 protein: CASSLVRGETGELFF
CDR3 length: 15
V gene: TRBV5-4
D gene: TRBD2
clone size: once
J gene: TRBJ2-2

CDR3 DNA: TGTGCCAGCAGTTCAGATGGAGATACGCAGTATTTT
CDR3 protein: CASSSDGDTQYF
CDR3 length: 12
V gene: TRBV6-2/TRBV6-3
D gene: -
clone size: -
J gene: TRBJ2-3

CDR3 DNA: TGTGCCATCAGTGCCCGGGAGAATCAGCCCCAGCATTTT
CDR3 protein: CAISARENQPQHF
CDR3 length: 13
V gene: TRBV10-3
D gene: -
clone size: once
J gene: TRBJ1-5

CDR3 DNA: TGTGCCAGCAGCGTCGGGACAGGATACAATGAGCAGTTCTTC
CDR3 protein: CASSVGTGYNEQFF
CDR3 length: 14
V gene: TRBV9
D gene: TRBD1
clone size: few
J gene: TRBJ2-1

CDR3 DNA: TGTGCCAGCAAGGCCTCGGGTCGGGAGACCCAGTACTTC
CDR3 protein: CASKASGRETQYF
CDR3 length: 13
V gene: TRBV3-1/TRBV3-2
D gene: -
clone size: once
J gene: TRBJ2-5

CDR3 DNA: TGTGCCAGCAGTTCGCCCAGGGCCTATGGCTACACCTTC
CDR3 protein: CASSSPRAYGYTF
CDR3 length: 13
V gene: TRBV28
D gene: -
clone size: -
J gene: TRBJ1-2

CDR3 DNA: TGTGCCAGCAGCTTGAGTCAGGTCTCCTACGAGCAGTACTTC
CDR3 protein: CASSLSQVSYEQYF
CDR3 length: 14
V gene: TRBV5-6
D gene: -
clone size: -
J gene: TRBJ2-7

CDR3 DNA: TGTGCCAGCAGTTTACAGGGTTTGTTGGCAGATACGCAGTATTTT
CDR3 protein: CASSLQGLLADTQYF
CDR3 length: 15
V gene: TRBV28
D gene: -
clone size: -
J gene: TRBJ2-3

CDR3 DNA: TGCGCCAGCAGCTTGGGCGGGACGAGCTCCTACGAGCAGTACTTC
CDR3 protein: CASSLGGTSSYEQYF
CDR3 length: 15
V gene: TRBV5-1
D gene: -
clone size: once
J gene: TRBJ2-7

CDR3 DNA: TGTGCCACCAGCAGAGAAAAGGGGGCGTACGAGCAGTACTTC
CDR3 protein: CATSREKGAYEQYF
CDR3 length: 14
V gene: TRBV15
D gene: TRBD1
clone size: few
J gene: TRBJ2-7

CDR3 DNA: TGTGCCACCAGTGACACAGGATACAGCACAGATACGCAGTATTTT
CDR3 protein: CATSDTGYSTDTQYF
CDR3 length: 15
V gene: TRBV24-1
D gene: -
clone size: -
J gene: TRBJ2-3